The next 2 T cell receptor beta chains were all read from a single sample in a study of memory CD4+ T cells and cytomegalovirus serostatus. The protocol was immunoSEQ multiplex PCR, while the TCRdb copy is restricted to in-frame clones and leaves out a portion. The sample holds tens of thousands of clones, around 81% seen once. Single viable CD3+CD4+CD8-CD45RO+ cells were sorted as the memory CD4+ T cells. Sequences were obtained from memory CD4+ T cells from blood. The receptors shown here come from an adult in good health and CMV-seronegative.

CDR3 region: CASSSRQFYGYTF. CDR3 DNA: TGTGCCAGCAGCTCTAGACAGTTCTATGGCTACACCTTC. The rearrangement uses TRBV7-2 and TRBJ1-2, with D possibly TRBD1 on 5 matching bases. Germline CDR1 reads SGHTA; CDR2 reads FQGNSA. CDR3 length equals 13 residues. V gave up 4 bases and J gave up 4 bases, with 10 bases separating them.

The chain carries TRBV9 and TRBJ2-6; TRBD2 is a possible D gene (5 bases). Trimming cost V 3 bases and J 3 bases, with 10 bases left between them. Germline V CDR1 and CDR2: SGDLS, YYNGEE. The CDR3 extends over 15 amino acids. CDR3 bases: TGTGCCAGCAGCGCGGGGAGCCTTGGGGCCAACGTCCTGACTTTC. Amino acid sequence: CASSAGSLGANVLTF. The variable domain in full, completed from reference TRBV9 and TRBJ2-6, reads DSGVTQTPKHLITATGQRVTLRCSPRSGDLSVYWYQQSLDQGLQFLIQYYNGEERAKGNILERFSAQQFPDLHSELNLSSLELGDSALYFCASSAGSLGANVLTFGAGSRLTVL.